This paragraph reports one T cell receptor (beta chain). Its antigen is not identified. This sample was included in a study of cytomegalovirus exposure and HLA in healthy donors. Background on the study: From donors who were HLA-typed, an early data release held 70 million to 90 million unique TCRs. Whole-study findings and limits: The study designated around 150 TCR beta chains cytomegalovirus-associated. V- and J-gene trimming of TCR beta was linked (in a later analysis) to a missense DCLRE1C variant.

Each donor was healthy, and each was a bone marrow donor. PCR used 60 Vbeta primers and 13 Jbeta primers. Sequencing was performed with immunoSEQ multiplex PCR; in TCRdb, only in-frame clones are kept and a portion is missing. The sample has about 130,000 clones; roughly 82% are singletons. The sample was PBMCs. This clonotype originated in a male donor in good health and CMV-seropositive.

In nucleotides, the CDR3 is TGCAGCGTTGAAGGTCAGGATTTCGGCTACACCTTC. Its translation is CSVEGQDFGYTF. The rearrangement joins TRBV29-1 to TRBJ1-2; unclear D gene. The CDR3 runs to 12 residues. V gave up 1 base and J gave up 8 bases, with 11 bases separating them. Germline V gene sequence: CDR1 SQVTM, CDR2 ANQGSEA.